This entry concerns a single TCR beta chain. Its antigen specificity is not known. Within one base of it there is no much larger clone, and no base qualities were kept. From each donor, a single peripheral blood sample of about 116 mL on average was drawn into heparinised tubes. A BD FACSAria II and a panel including CD45RO, CCR7, CD25, CD127, CD95 and CD27 were used to sort naive, central memory, regulatory and stem cell-like memory CD4+ T cells. A purity above 98% was achieved for all sorted populations. Right away, PBMCs were isolated by Lymphoprep density gradient centrifugation and were stained directly, with no culture step. Samples were stained and sorted in pairs, with one healthy donor and one patient per experiment, so that batch effects were minimized. From the cysteine through the phenylalanine, the CDR3 covers 15 amino acids. The retained sequence is limited to the CDR3, 45 bases, with the frame set at the first base. The V end gives up 8 bases and the J end 2 bases, leaving 9 bases in the junction not matched to a gene. CDR1 SGHTA and CDR2 FQGNSA are derived from the germline V gene.

The entire amount of isolated RNA was reverse transcribed using the High Capacity cDNA Reverse Transcription Kit, so the sequenced TCRB transcripts were expressed ones. Deep immunoSEQ sequencing was performed on naive, central memory and regulatory T cell samples, with an average of roughly 3.6 million total reads per sample. Sorted cells were lysed in RLT buffer, and RNA was extracted using DNase-treated RNeasy Micro or Mini kits according to cell number. To prevent cross-contamination, every cell subset was processed on its own, while patient and healthy donor samples were processed together. The immunoSEQ multiplex PCR was used to amplify TCRB sequences from cDNA, yielding 87-bp fragments that span the CDR3 region. Sequencing of the amplicons was done on the Illumina HiSeq platform. As for the original processing: PCR bias was computationally corrected using synthetic template baselines, reads within Hamming distance 2 were collapsed, and singletons that could not be merged were discarded. Reads were aligned against IMGT to assign V, D and J genes, CDR3 length and insertions or deletions at six rearrangement sites. Within each subset, clonotype counts were normalized to the number of sorted cells before true diversity and Gini coefficients were calculated with the tcR R package. Repertoire sharing was quantified using the overlap coefficient calculated on TCRB nucleotide sequences. Out-of-frame TCRB sequences from naive cells were analyzed as a proxy for the pre-selection repertoire. TCRdb limited this immuneACCESS table to in-frame rearrangements with V and J called. A share of clones is missing; checked studies link under half to unresolved V genes, and the rest is unexplained. V and J calls and clone size are copied from that table; D and trimming were computed from the DNA. Counted in this sample were roughly 400,000 clones; about 16% of them appeared once. Around 0.02% of the sample is in the top ten clones.

These data come from a study of beta chain features in type 1 diabetes (dated by TCRdb to 2016 to 2019). Describing the broader study: No differences in mean age, gender distribution, total cell number or subset yield were found between patients and healthy donors. The study compared TCRB repertoires of sorted circulating CD4+ T cell subsets between recently diagnosed type 1 diabetes patients and matched healthy donors. Whereas all 30 or so donors provided naive and central memory subsets, regulatory and stem cell-like memory subsets were isolated from just 8 patients and about 8 healthy donors. A total of about 110,000,000 sorted cells were examined across all samples, and a strong correlation was observed between cell number per subset and RNA yield.

What the study reported, not specific to this receptor: Only small numbers of individuals were included in the HLA sub-analyses, which left unresolved whether HLA type had any influence on TCRB rearrangement. Type 1 diabetes patients showed a moderate but significant shortening of TCRB CDR3 length in all four CD4+ subsets. Because cDNA rather than genomic DNA was sequenced, highly expressing activated cells could have been over-represented, although no difference in activation and CD3 levels was found between groups. At VDJ recombination sites, type 1 diabetes patients had fewer insertions and more deleted nucleotides, which implies abnormalities in thymic rearrangement. Shorter templates might be favored by PCR, yet because patient and control samples were amplified and corrected together, any such skew would affect both groups equally. Naive, central memory and regulatory TCRB repertoires appeared to be more alike among patients than among healthy donors.

The V and J segments used are TRBV7-2 and TRBJ2-3, with 8 bases aligning to TRBD2. The TCR comes from a woman under 30 in good health. The sample consisted of naive CD4+ T cells from blood. Sample cell subset or site, as interpreted from the label and publication: true naive CD4+ T cells. For the CDR3, the sequence is CASRIAGFPTDTQYF. The DNA reads as follows: TGTGCCAGCCGGATAGCGGGATTCCCCACAGATACGCAGTATTTT.